The next 21 T cell receptor beta chains were all read from a single sample in a study of molecular identifiers for immune sequencing clone quantification. TCRdb used MiXCR to reprocess the PCR reads, holding one entry per CDR3 protein. The table lists over 600,000 distinct CDR3 sequences, approximately 20% of them singletons. Sequences were obtained from naive CD8+ T cells from blood, with Jurkat cell RNA spiked in. Indicated subset: FACS-sorted CD8+CD4-CCR7+CD45RA+ naive T cells. The receptors derive from a human donor in good health. Some libraries in this study had Jurkat cell RNA spiked in.

This clonotype was seen ten or more times. The chain uses TRBV7-6 and TRBJ2-6; TRBD1 might be the D (5 bases). V gave up 2 bases and J gave up 0 bases, with 11 bases separating them. Germline lookup yields CDR1 SGHVS and CDR2 FNYEAQ. The length of the CDR3 is 17 residues. In DNA form, the CDR3 reads TGTGCCAGCAGCTTAAACGACGACAGCTCTGGGGCCAACGTCCTGACTTTC. This codes for CASSLNDDSSGANVLTF.

This sequence joins TRBV5-4 and TRBJ2-1, with 8 bases that match TRBD2. The V gene end was trimmed by 0 bases and the J gene end by 8 bases; junction bases not matched to a gene: 4. The CDR3 spans 14 residues. Germline CDR1 SGHNT, CDR2 YYREEE (reference sequence). DNA for the CDR3: TGTGCCAGCAGCTTGGTGGGACTAGAATATGAGCAGTTCTTC. Protein product: CASSLVGLEYEQFF.

This clonotype was detected a few times. One junction end disagrees with the germline gene, perhaps due to a read error. The chain is built from TRBV20-1 and TRBJ1-4; D is perhaps TRBD1 (5 bases). The CDR3 covers 15 residues. Germline V gene lookup returns CDR1 DFQATT and CDR2 SNEGSKA (reference sequence). CDR3 sequence: CSATVQGAVNEKLLF. CDR3 nucleotides: TGCAGTGCTACCGTCCAGGGCGCTGTCAATGAAAAACTGCTTTTT.

This clonotype occurred many times. The CDR3, as DNA: TGTGCCAGTAGTCCCCAGGGGGCCCCCTTCGATACGCAGTATTTT. Amino acid sequence: CASSPQGAPFDTQYF. This chain links TRBV19 with TRBJ2-3; 8 nucleotides agree with TRBD1. The germline V gene encodes CDR1 LNHDA and CDR2 SQIVND (reference sequence). J lost 6 bases, V lost 5 bases, and 10 bases had no gene match. CDR3 length: 15 residues.

This clonotype was recorded many times. The chain is built from TRBV20-1 and TRBJ2-5; either TRBD1 or TRBD2 may supply D (5 bases each). V was cut by 5 bases and J by 5 bases, with 21 bases left in between. In germline, CDR1 is DFQATT, CDR2 SNEGSKA (reference sequence). The CDR3 contains 15 residues. The CDR3 sequence: CSAGSRDLPGETQYF. DNA for the CDR3: TGCAGTGCTGGCTCCCGGGACCTCCCTGGGGAGACCCAGTACTTC.

This clonotype appeared a few times. The rearrangement uses TRBV27 and TRBJ1-2; D may be TRBD1 (5 bases). V lost 5 bases to trimming and J lost 2 bases, with 15 bases between them. The CDR3 runs 15 residues. The germline V gene encodes CDR1 MNHEY and CDR2 SMNVEV (reference sequence). DNA of the CDR3: TGTGCCAGCAGTCGTAGTACAGGCGACAACTATGGCTACACCTTC. This encodes CASSRSTGDNYGYTF.

This clonotype was seen only a few times. This chain connects TRBV7-9 to TRBJ2-1; D unresolved. Trimming shortened V by 4 bases and J by 6 bases, and 10 bases separated the two germline ends. The CDR3 covers 13 residues. The germline gives CDR1 SEHNR, CDR2 FQNEAQ (reference sequence). The CDR3 sequence is CASSWTVGNEQFF. Written as DNA, the CDR3 is TGTGCCAGCAGCTGGACGGTGGGCAATGAGCAGTTCTTC.

The J gene is TRBJ2-7, the V gene TRBV18, with D unresolved. This CDR3 has 13 residues. Germline V gene lookup returns CDR1 KGHSH and CDR2 LQKENI. The ends were cut back, 0 bases at V and 9 bases at J, with 12 bases in the middle. CDR3 loop: CASSPPSLRGQYF. The CDR3 region has the DNA TGTGCCAGCTCACCACCCTCCTTACGCGGGCAGTACTTC. Looking up the rest from reference TRBV18 and TRBJ2-7 gives the full variable domain: NAGVMQNPRHLVRRRGQEARLRCSPMKGHSHVYWYRQLPEEGLKFMVYLQKENIIDESGMPKERFSAEFPKEGPSILRIQQVVRGDSAAYFCASSPPSLRGQYFGPGTRLTVT.

The chain recombines TRBV19 with TRBJ2-7; tentative D call: TRBD1 (6 bases). In germline, CDR1 is LNHDA, CDR2 SQIVND (reference sequence). Trimming took off 8 bases at V and 0 bases at J, with 17 bases between the two ends. The CDR3 is 15 amino acids. CDR3 loop: CASAQPGHYSYEQYF. CDR3 in DNA: TGTGCCAGTGCCCAACCGGGACATTACTCCTACGAGCAGTACTTC.

This clonotype was seen a handful of times. V gene TRBV30 combines with J gene TRBJ2-1, with 7 bases that match TRBD1. The length of the CDR3 is 11 residues. Trimming cost V 8 bases and J 7 bases; bases outside gene matches: 5. CDR1 GTSNPN and CDR2 SVGIG come from the germline V gene (reference sequence). The CDR3 reads CARQGENEQFF. The CDR3 DNA sequence: TGTGCCCGGCAGGGGGAGAATGAGCAGTTCTTC.

This sequence joins TRBV27 and TRBJ2-7; TRBD2 matches 7 bases. V lost 4 bases to trimming and J lost 0 bases; unmatched junction nucleotides: 6. The germline CDR1 and CDR2 sequences are MNHEY and SMNVEV (reference sequence). The CDR3 sequence is 15 residues long. CDR3 nucleotide sequence: TGTGCCAGCAGTTCAATAGGGAGGGTCTCCTACGAGCAGTACTTC. As protein: CASSSIGRVSYEQYF.

This clonotype was observed many times. The chain carries TRBV28 and TRBJ2-2, with 7 bases identical to TRBD1. Trimming cost V 6 bases and J 5 bases; bases outside gene matches: 15. Germline V lookup: CDR1 MDHEN, CDR2 SYDVKM. The CDR3 has 17 residues. This CDR3 reads CASSRPTADRATGELFF. The CDR3, as DNA: TGTGCCAGCAGCCGGCCCACCGCAGACAGGGCGACCGGGGAGCTGTTTTTT.

The chain employs TRBV5-4 and TRBJ2-1; D is unclear. Per the germline V gene, CDR1 is SGHNT and CDR2 is YYREEE (reference sequence). V lost 0 bases, J lost 0 bases, and 7 bases lay in between. This CDR3 has 15 amino acids. The CDR3 nucleotides read TGTGCCAGCAGCTTGGGCATGAGCTCCTACAATGAGCAGTTCTTC. The encoded protein is CASSLGMSSYNEQFF.

This clonotype has only a few counts. The genes are TRBV6-5 and TRBJ1-2; a weak D match, TRBD1 (5 bases). From germline, CDR1 is MNHEY and CDR2 SVGAGI. The V end was cut by 1 base, the J end by 3 bases, with 12 bases between. There are 15 residues in the CDR3. CDR3 protein: CASSYFVGDHYGYTF. CDR3 DNA: TGTGCCAGCAGTTACTTTGTAGGGGATCACTATGGCTACACCTTC.

The V call is TRBV11-2, the J call TRBJ2-3; no definite D call. In germline, CDR1 is SGHAT, CDR2 FQNNGV. The V gene lost 5 bases and the J gene lost 6 bases, with 6 bases spanning the gap. The CDR3 spans 11 residues. The CDR3 is CASSPRDTQYF. The CDR3 DNA reads as TGTGCCAGCAGCCCCCGGGATACGCAGTATTTT.

In its sample, this clonotype was seen many times. This chain joins TRBV9 and TRBJ2-2; 10 nucleotides line up with TRBD1. The germline V gene has CDR1 SGDLS and CDR2 YYNGEE. Losses at the gene ends were 4 bases for V and 3 bases for J; bases not matched to a gene: 6. The CDR3 has 16 amino acids. The CDR3: CASSTNGQGDTGELFF. In nucleotides, the CDR3 is TGTGCCAGCAGCACCAACGGACAGGGGGACACCGGGGAGCTGTTTTTT.

The chain is built from TRBV21-1 and TRBJ2-1; the D call of TRBD2 is as the table states it, not checked on the DNA. TRBV21-1 is noted as a pseudogene. The CDR3 runs 17 residues. The CDR3 is CASSKALSSTSGNEQFF. The CDR3 nucleotides read TGTGCCAGCAGCAAAGCGCTCTCCTCCACTAGCGGGAATGAGCAGTTCTTC.

This clonotype was found many times. The J gene is TRBJ1-2, the V gene TRBV12-3 or TRBV12-4; tentatively, D is TRBD1 (6 bases). V dropped 6 bases and J dropped 4 bases, with 15 bases sitting between them. This CDR3 contains 14 residues. CDR3 in amino acids: CASSVGQGSYGYTF. CDR3 sequence (DNA): TGTGCCAGCAGCGTGGGGCAGGGGTCCTATGGCTACACCTTC.

V gene TRBV5-1 combines with J gene TRBJ2-7; D is ambiguous. Per germline, CDR1 SGHRS and CDR2 YFSETQ. This CDR3 comprises 13 residues. V was clipped by 4 bases and J by 3 bases, with 11 bases between them. This CDR3 reads CASSPTMGYEQYF. The CDR3 nucleotides read TGCGCCAGCAGCCCCACCATGGGCTACGAGCAGTACTTC.

This clonotype was seen many times. The DNA of the CDR3 is TGCAGTGCTATACCCCGGGACGCAACCTACGAGCAGTACTTC. It is translated as CSAIPRDATYEQYF. The V call is TRBV20-1, the J call TRBJ2-7; D possibly uses TRBD1 or TRBD2 (5 bases each). V lost 4 bases to trimming and J lost 2 bases, with 15 bases between them. The CDR3 length is 14 residues. Germline-derived CDR1 and CDR2 are DFQATT and SNEGSKA (reference sequence).

This clonotype was detected ten times or more. The chain has TRBV29-1 and TRBJ2-3; TRBD1 matches 10 bases. The CDR3 is made up of 13 amino acids. Germline V gene data show CDR1 as SQVTM and CDR2 as ANQGSEA. V gave up 5 bases and J gave up 4 bases; unmatched junction bases: 3. CDR3 region: CSVPGQGSDTQYF. In DNA form, the CDR3 reads TGCAGCGTTCCGGGACAGGGGTCAGATACGCAGTATTTT.